The 26 T cell receptor beta chains below all came from one sample that was sequenced in a study of CD8 T cells in ankylosing spondylitis. TCRdb recomputed calls from the 5' RACE reads with MiXCR, one row per CDR3 protein. The sample shows a few hundred thousand distinct CDR3 sequences, about 11% of them seen only once. Sequences were obtained from blood, either unsorted or a sorted T cell fraction (not recorded which). These receptors originate from a male donor with ankylosing spondylitis or in good health (not recorded which).

Only a few counts were recorded for this clonotype. CDR3 DNA: TGTGCCAGCAGCTTACATCCGGGGGCCCCTTGGTACGAGCAGTACTTC. Its translation is CASSLHPGAPWYEQYF. This chain uses TRBV7-3 with TRBJ2-7, with D perhaps given as TRBD1 or TRBD2 (6 bases each). Per the germline V gene, CDR1 is SGHTA and CDR2 is FQGTGA. This CDR3 has 16 residues. Trimming took off 2 bases at V and 4 bases at J, with 18 bases between the two ends.

This clonotype was seen a handful of times. V and J are TRBV6-5 and TRBJ2-7, with 9 positions matching TRBD1. The CDR3 has 16 residues. V trimming: 0 bases; J trimming: 0 bases; junction bases outside the gene matches: 3. Germline V gene lookup returns CDR1 MNHEY and CDR2 SVGAGI. DNA of the CDR3: TGTGCCAGCAGTTACTCGGAGACAGGGGGCTCCTACGAGCAGTACTTC. Amino acids: CASSYSETGGSYEQYF.

This clonotype occurred many times. The chain combines TRBV5-1 with TRBJ1-3, with D unclear. Germline V gene data show CDR1 as SGHRS and CDR2 as YFSETQ. Deletions cut 3 bases from V and 0 bases from J, with 16 bases between. The CDR3 contains 17 residues. CDR3 protein: CASSSESGVSSGNTIYF. In nucleotides, the CDR3 is TGCGCCAGCAGCTCGGAGTCGGGAGTAAGCTCTGGAAACACCATATATTTT.

This clonotype was counted many times. This chain uses TRBV5-1 with TRBJ1-1; possibly TRBD1 for D (6 bases). From germline, CDR1 is SGHRS and CDR2 YFSETQ. The length of the CDR3 is 15 residues. Trimming took off 1 base at V and 0 bases at J, with 10 bases between the two ends. The CDR3 region is CASSLIQGLNTEAFF. The CDR3 DNA reads as TGCGCCAGCAGCTTGATTCAGGGGTTGAACACTGAAGCTTTCTTT.

This chain connects TRBV20-1 to TRBJ2-3; TRBD2 agrees at 10 bases. Trimming took 5 bases from V and 6 from J; bases not matched to a gene: 11. The CDR3 extends over 15 amino acids. Germline V gene data show CDR1 as DFQATT and CDR2 as SNEGSKA (reference sequence). This chain's CDR3 is CSARPLAGVTDTQYF. The CDR3, as DNA: TGCAGTGCTCGACCCCTAGCGGGGGTTACGGATACGCAGTATTTT.

This clonotype was recorded many times. V and J are TRBV5-1 and TRBJ2-3; TRBD2 aligns across 11 bases. Germline-derived CDR1 and CDR2 are SGHRS and YFSETQ. V dropped 0 bases and J dropped 4; count of bases not matched to a gene: 4. CDR3 length equals 16 residues. CDR3 in DNA: TGCGCCAGCAGCTTGGTACTAGCGGGGGCGTCAGATACGCAGTATTTT. Encoded protein: CASSLVLAGASDTQYF.

The rearrangement joins TRBV7-9 to TRBJ2-2; D may correspond to TRBD1 or TRBD2 (7 bases each). Per the germline V gene, CDR1 is SEHNR and CDR2 is FQNEAQ (reference sequence). The CDR3 length is 13 residues. V was cut by 7 bases and J by 5 bases, with 11 bases left in between. Written as DNA, the CDR3 is TGTGCCAGCAACAGGGGAGGGACCGGGGAGCTGTTTTTT. The encoded protein is CASNRGGTGELFF.

This clonotype was picked up many times. This sequence joins TRBV20-1 and TRBJ2-5; 7 bases align to TRBD1. Germline trimming cut 3 bases from V and 3 bases from J; bases unmatched to any gene: 7. Germline CDR1 DFQATT, CDR2 SNEGSKA (reference sequence). This CDR3 contains 14 residues. CDR3 sequence (DNA): TGCAGTGCTAGTTGGACAGGAGAAGAAGAGACCCAGTACTTC. As protein: CSASWTGEEETQYF.

This clonotype has a count of ten or more. The rearrangement links TRBV5-1 to TRBJ2-2; 7 nucleotides align to TRBD2. Germline assignment: CDR1 SGHRS and CDR2 YFSETQ. The CDR3 runs 15 residues. V shed 4 bases, J shed 1 base, and the junction held 4 bases outside the gene matches. The CDR3 DNA reads TGCGCCAGCAGCACCGGGGGGAAGAACACCGGGGAGCTGTTTTTT. Its translation is CASSTGGKNTGELFF. Filled out from reference TRBV5-1 and TRBJ2-2, the complete variable domain reads KAGVTQTPRYLIKTRGQQVTLSCSPISGHRSVSWYQQTPGQGLQFLFEYFSETQRNKGNFPGRFSGRQFSNSRSEMNVSTLELGDSALYLCASSTGGKNTGELFFGEGSRLTVL.

V gene TRBV5-1 combines with J gene TRBJ2-7, with 10 bases fitting TRBD2. With 2 bases clipped from V and 5 bases from J, the junction kept 7 bases outside the gene matches. From germline, CDR1 is SGHRS and CDR2 YFSETQ. This CDR3 contains 15 residues. The CDR3 spells CASSFSLAGDDEQYF. CDR3 bases: TGCGCCAGCAGCTTCTCCCTAGCGGGGGATGACGAGCAGTACTTC. Supplemented by reference TRBV5-1 and TRBJ2-7, the full variable domain reads KAGVTQTPRYLIKTRGQQVTLSCSPISGHRSVSWYQQTPGQGLQFLFEYFSETQRNKGNFPGRFSGRQFSNSRSEMNVSTLELGDSALYLCASSFSLAGDDEQYFGPGTRLTVT.

This clonotype was seen only a few times. The chain joins TRBV10-3 to TRBJ2-5; 9 bases are shared with TRBD1. The junction had 7 bases not matched to a gene; V was cut back by 5 bases and J by 3 bases. Germline lookup yields CDR1 ENHRY and CDR2 SYGVKD. CDR3 length equals 15 residues. For the CDR3, the DNA is TGTGCCATCAGTCGAGAGGGACAGGGCAAAGAGACCCAGTACTTC. It is translated as CAISREGQGKETQYF.

This clonotype occurred many times. V and J are TRBV6-6 and TRBJ1-1; the D is unclear. Germline assignment: CDR1 MNHNY and CDR2 SVGAGI (reference sequence). The V gene lost 11 bases and the J gene lost 8 bases, with 21 bases spanning the gap. The CDR3 length is 13 residues. The CDR3 protein is CASRAERLSEAFF. The CDR3 nucleotides are TGTGCCTCTCGGGCTGAGAGGCTGTCCGAAGCTTTCTTT.

The sample holds many counts of this clonotype. This rearrangement joins TRBV24-1 to TRBJ2-3, with D unclear. The CDR3 length is 12 residues. Germline V gene sequence: CDR1 KGHDR, CDR2 SFDVKD. With 3 bases removed from V and 2 bases from J, the gap between germline ends came to 2 bases. The CDR3: CATSDDTDTQYF. The CDR3 region has the DNA TGTGCCACCAGTGATGACACAGATACGCAGTATTTT.

This rearrangement joins TRBV19 to TRBJ2-6; maybe TRBD2 (6 bases). Between the trimmed V and J ends, which lost 3 bases and 2 bases, there was a span of 8 bases. This CDR3 spans 15 amino acids. Germline V lookup: CDR1 LNHDA, CDR2 SQIVND (reference sequence). CDR3 sequence (DNA): TGTGCCAGTAGTATCGGGGGTGCTGGGGCCAACGTCCTGACTTTC. It yields the protein CASSIGGAGANVLTF.

The chain employs TRBV5-6 and TRBJ2-1; a weak D match, TRBD2 (6 bases). CDR1 SGHDT and CDR2 YYEEEE come from the germline V gene. The CDR3 sequence is 14 residues long. Trimming stripped 7 bases from V and 8 bases from J, with 19 bases between. The CDR3 region is CASRGGAGSHEQFF. Written as DNA, the CDR3 is TGTGCCAGCCGGGGAGGCGCAGGGTCCCATGAGCAGTTCTTC. Full variable domain (rest looked up from reference TRBV5-6 and TRBJ2-1): DAGVTQSPTHLIKTRGQQVTLRCSPKSGHDTVSWYQQALGQGPQFIFQYYEEEERQRGNFPDRFSGHQFPNYSSELNVNALLLGDSALYLCASRGGAGSHEQFFGPGTRLTVL.

The chain recombines TRBV7-6 with TRBJ2-1; 10 bases line up with TRBD1. With 7 bases clipped from V and 4 bases from J, the junction kept 10 bases outside the gene matches. This CDR3 has 16 amino acids. CDR1 SGHVS and CDR2 FNYEAQ come from the germline V gene. The CDR3: CASTAPGQGVYNEQFF. In DNA, the CDR3 is TGTGCCAGCACGGCTCCCGGACAGGGGGTTTACAATGAGCAGTTCTTC.

The table lists this clonotype with many counts. The rearrangement joins TRBV12-3 or TRBV12-4 to TRBJ2-7, with D unresolved. Deletions cut 3 bases from V and 6 bases from J, with 12 bases between. The CDR3 contains 13 residues. The CDR3 region is CASSFGKGREQYF. In DNA form, the CDR3 reads TGTGCCAGCAGTTTTGGAAAGGGCCGCGAGCAGTACTTC.

This clonotype came up a few times. V gene TRBV5-5 combines with J gene TRBJ2-5; 7 bases are shared with TRBD1. The CDR3 has 14 amino acids. Germline V CDR1 and CDR2: SGHKS, YYEKEE (reference sequence). Trimming at V came to 3 bases and at J to 2 bases, leaving 4 bases not matched to a gene. The CDR3 reads CASSWDRGQETQYF. In nucleotides, the CDR3 is TGTGCCAGCAGCTGGGACAGAGGACAAGAGACCCAGTACTTC.

The CDR3 loop reads CASSFRQYPDTQYF. In nucleotides, the CDR3 is TGTGCCAGCAGCTTCCGGCAGTACCCAGATACGCAGTATTTT. The chain has TRBV5-8 and TRBJ2-3; D call uncertain. CDR1 and CDR2 from the germline V gene are SGHTS and YDEGEE. V lost 2 bases, J lost 4 bases, and 11 bases lay in between. This CDR3 has 14 amino acids.

CDR3 bases: TGCGCCAGCAGCTTGGGGGGACAGGGGTCTTCGTCGCGTGAGACCCAGTACTTC. Translated, it gives CASSLGGQGSSSRETQYF. This chain links TRBV5-1 with TRBJ2-5, with 10 bases matching TRBD1. This CDR3 has 18 residues. CDR1 is SGHRS, CDR2 YFSETQ, per germline. Losses at the gene ends were 0 bases for V and 5 bases for J; bases not matched to a gene: 13.

This clonotype showed up just a few times. J is TRBJ1-5 and V is TRBV5-1, with D tentatively TRBD1 (5 bases). V lost 4 bases to trimming and J lost 2 bases, with 16 bases between them. The germline CDR1 and CDR2 sequences are SGHRS and YFSETQ. The CDR3 extends over 16 amino acids. In nucleotides, the CDR3 is TGCGCCAGCAGCCCCAACGCGGGGGGAGGCAATCAGCCCCAGCATTTT. Translated, it gives CASSPNAGGGNQPQHF.

This clonotype was recorded only once. The J gene is TRBJ2-1, the V gene TRBV6-1, with TRBD2 as a possible D gene (6 bases). V lost 8 bases and J 9 bases, leaving 17 bases between the germline ends. CDR1 and CDR2 from the germline V gene are MNHNS and SASEGT. This CDR3 contains 13 residues. The CDR3 sequence is CASWTALGGEQFF. Here the CDR3 DNA reads TGTGCCAGCTGGACGGCTCTGGGAGGTGAGCAGTTCTTC.

As for this clonotype: Given a much more abundant clone one base away, this may be a read error. The chain combines TRBV5-1 with TRBJ1-1; 8 bases align to TRBD1. CDR1 and CDR2 (germline): SGHRS, YFSETQ. CDR3 length equals 14 residues. For the CDR3, the DNA is TGCGCCAGCGAACAGGGACAGGAGAACACTGAAGCTTACTTT. Translated, it gives CASEQGQENTEAYF.

This clonotype was recorded many times. This sequence joins TRBV15 and TRBJ1-5; D is perhaps TRBD1 (5 bases). With 4 bases removed from V and 1 base from J, the gap between germline ends came to 8 bases. This CDR3 contains 14 residues. The germline CDR1 and CDR2 sequences are LNHNV and YYDKDF (reference sequence). For the CDR3, the DNA is TGTGCCACCAGCAAAGGGGACAGCAATCAGCCCCAGCATTTT. This codes for CATSKGDSNQPQHF.

V gene TRBV7-2 combines with J gene TRBJ2-3, with 7 positions matching TRBD1. J was trimmed by 4 bases and V by 8 bases; bases with no gene match: 9. Per the germline V gene, CDR1 is SGHTA and CDR2 is FQGNSA. This CDR3 contains 14 residues. The CDR3 protein is CASERQGAPDTQYF. The CDR3, as DNA: TGTGCCAGCGAAAGACAGGGAGCCCCAGATACGCAGTATTTT. The entire variable domain, with the rest obtained from reference TRBV7-2 and TRBJ2-3, is as follows: GAGVSQSPSNKVTEKGKDVELRCDPISGHTALYWYRQSLGQGLEFLIYFQGNSAPDKSGLPSDRFSAERTGGSVSTLTIQRTQQEDSAVYLCASERQGAPDTQYFGPGTRLTVL.

This clonotype came up many times. V is TRBV7-2 and J is TRBJ1-2, with 9 bases that match TRBD1. The CDR3 consists of 16 residues. Germline loops: CDR1 SGHTA, CDR2 FQGNSA. The V segment lost 1 base and the J segment 7 bases; nucleotides outside the gene matches: 10. The CDR3, as DNA: TGTGCCAGCAGCTTAGTTTCGACAGGGGGAAAGGCTGGCTACACCTTC. Residues: CASSLVSTGGKAGYTF.